This T cell receptor (beta chain) was identified in a study of early T cells in non-severe SARS-CoV-2 infection. The CDR3 extends over 13 amino acids. Trimming cost V 3 bases and J 5 bases, with 7 bases left between them. This clonotype was observed a few times. As part of library construction, unique molecular identifiers were attached to individual cDNA molecules. TCRdb re-derived calls from the 5' RACE reads in MiXCR, one entry per CDR3 protein. The sample lists 99,000 or so distinct CDR3 sequences; approximately 16% were seen once. This receptor was taken from an adult who was a healthcare worker with PCR-confirmed SARS-CoV-2 infection or an uninfected control (not recorded which). This chain uses TRBV12-3 or TRBV12-4 with TRBJ2-2; D not certain. The specimen was whole blood. CDR3 sequence: CASSFGSTGELFF. The CDR3 DNA sequence: TGTGCCAGCAGTTTCGGTAGTACCGGGGAGCTGTTTTTT.